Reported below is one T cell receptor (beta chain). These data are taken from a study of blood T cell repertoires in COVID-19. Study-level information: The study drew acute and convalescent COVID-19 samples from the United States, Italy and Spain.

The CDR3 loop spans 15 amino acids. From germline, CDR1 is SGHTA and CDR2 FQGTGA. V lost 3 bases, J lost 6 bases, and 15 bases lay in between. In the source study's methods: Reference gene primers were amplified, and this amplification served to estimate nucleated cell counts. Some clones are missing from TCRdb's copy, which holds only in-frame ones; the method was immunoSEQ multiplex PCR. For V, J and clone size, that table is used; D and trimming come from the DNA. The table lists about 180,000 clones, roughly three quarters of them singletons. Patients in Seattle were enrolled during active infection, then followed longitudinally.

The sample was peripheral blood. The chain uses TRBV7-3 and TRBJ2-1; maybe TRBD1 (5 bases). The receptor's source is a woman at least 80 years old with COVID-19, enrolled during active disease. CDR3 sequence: CASSFSAGSVNEQFF. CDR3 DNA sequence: TGTGCCAGCAGCTTTAGTGCAGGGTCGGTCAATGAGCAGTTCTTC.